What follows are 29 T cell receptor beta chains derived from one specimen sequenced in a study of T cell repertoires in cytomegalovirus infection. A single record per CDR3 protein comes from TCRdb applying MiXCR to the reads. In the table there are 450,000 to 550,000 distinct CDR3 sequences, about 42% of which are singletons. The antigens for these receptors are not known. Here the sequenced sample was cultured PBMCs, taken from culture after CMV antigen stimulation. Source of these receptors: a human donor in good health (CMV status not recorded). Some clones in this sample may be carry-over from other donors' samples.

The rearrangement joins TRBV4-2 to TRBJ1-2, with D unresolved. V gave up 1 base and J gave up 8 bases, with 8 bases separating them. CDR1 LGHNA and CDR2 YNFKEQ come from the germline V gene. The CDR3 length is 12 residues. The CDR3 DNA follows: TGTGCCAGCAGCCAAGCCCAGTGGGGCTACACCTTC. Translating it yields CASSQAQWGYTF.

This clonotype was seen only a few times. The chain uses TRBV5-4 and TRBJ1-2; 7 bases fit TRBD1. In germline, CDR1 is SGHNT, CDR2 YYREEE (reference sequence). The junction had 6 bases not matched to a gene; V was cut back by 0 bases and J by 4 bases. The CDR3 sequence is 15 residues long. The CDR3 reads CASSLALDRVYGYTF. The CDR3 DNA follows: TGTGCCAGCAGCTTGGCTCTCGACAGGGTCTATGGCTACACCTTC.

The rearrangement uses TRBV12-3 or TRBV12-4 and TRBJ1-2, with 7 bases matching TRBD1. CDR3 length equals 12 residues. V trimming: 6 bases; J trimming: 7 bases; junction bases outside the gene matches: 5. This chain's CDR3 is CASRGQLPGYTF. DNA of the CDR3: TGTGCCAGCAGGGGACAGCTGCCTGGCTACACCTTC.

V gene TRBV20-1 combines with J gene TRBJ2-4; TRBD2 might be the D (5 bases). This CDR3 has 13 amino acids. V was trimmed by 3 bases and J by 6 bases, leaving 12 bases between them. Germline CDR1 and CDR2: DFQATT and SNEGSKA (reference sequence). The CDR3 region is CSASSDYLNIQYF. CDR3 DNA sequence: TGCAGTGCTAGCTCCGACTACTTAAACATTCAGTACTTC.

This clonotype was picked up a small number of times. The chain recombines TRBV7-2 with TRBJ2-3; 7 bases match TRBD2. The CDR3 is made up of 15 amino acids. Trimming took 0 bases from V and 9 from J; bases not matched to a gene: 9. In germline, CDR1 is SGHTA, CDR2 FQGNSA. The CDR3 region has the DNA TGTGCCAGCAGCTTAGCGTCCCTACCCGGGGGGACGCAGTATTTT. Translation gives CASSLASLPGGTQYF.

The chain joins TRBV7-9 to TRBJ2-2, with D unresolved. The V gene's germline CDR1 is SEHNR and CDR2 FQNEAQ (reference sequence). V shed 5 bases and J shed 5 bases, with 9 bases lying between them. The CDR3 is made up of 13 amino acids. CDR3 amino acids: CASSQLLTGELFF. CDR3 bases: TGTGCCAGCAGCCAACTATTGACCGGGGAGCTGTTTTTT.

This clonotype was observed a few times. The chain links TRBV7-2 to TRBJ2-5; 11 positions match TRBD2. The trim removed 10 bases at V and 3 bases at J, leaving 13 bases unmatched. CDR3 length equals 16 residues. CDR1 and CDR2 (germline): SGHTA, FQGNSA. CDR3 nucleotides: TGTGCCATCCAAATAGCGGGAGGGGATTCCGAAGAGACCCAGTACTTC. This sequence encodes CAIQIAGGDSEETQYF.

The chain couples TRBV4-1 to TRBJ2-5; 14 nucleotides align to TRBD2. The CDR3 runs 17 residues. V was pared by 4 bases and J by 2 bases, with 6 bases of the junction left unmatched. Germline CDR1 is MGHRA and CDR2 is YSYEKL. Here the CDR3 DNA reads TGCGCCAGCAGCCCCCCGACTAGCGGGAGGGGTCAAGAGACCCAGTACTTC. Translation: CASSPPTSGRGQETQYF.

This chain links TRBV7-2 with TRBJ2-2; possible D gene TRBD1, 5 bases. This CDR3 is 17 amino acids long. Germline CDR1 is SGHTA and CDR2 is FQGNSA. V shed 5 bases and J shed 0 bases, with 16 bases lying between them. CDR3 bases: TGTGCCAGCAGCCCCATGCTGGGGCCCGCGAACACCGGGGAGCTGTTTTTT. Its protein product is CASSPMLGPANTGELFF.

The V call is TRBV6-1, the J call TRBJ2-5, with a possible D match to TRBD1 (6 bases). Germline V lookup: CDR1 MNHNS, CDR2 SASEGT. CDR3 length: 14 amino acids. The V end lost 2 bases, the J end lost 4 bases, and 11 bases lay between the germline ends. CDR3 in amino acids: CASSELGAGETQYF. DNA for the CDR3: TGTGCCAGCAGTGAATTGGGGGCTGGAGAGACCCAGTACTTC.

This rearrangement joins TRBV4-1 to TRBJ2-2; TRBD1 is a possible D gene (6 bases). Trimming cost V 3 bases and J 6 bases, with 14 bases left between them. Germline V gene lookup returns CDR1 MGHRA and CDR2 YSYEKL. This CDR3 comprises 15 residues. CDR3 DNA sequence: TGCGCCAGCAGCCACCGCTTACAGGGTCCCGGGGAGCTGTTTTTT. Translation gives CASSHRLQGPGELFF.

The chain recombines TRBV7-2 with TRBJ2-1, with TRBD2 matching over 7 bases. Unmatched junction bases numbered 4, after V lost 5 bases and J lost 0 bases. Germline V lookup: CDR1 SGHTA, CDR2 FQGNSA. This CDR3 is 15 amino acids long. In DNA form, the CDR3 reads TGTGCCAGCAGCCCTGGGAGGGGCTCCTACAATGAGCAGTTCTTC. Its translation is CASSPGRGSYNEQFF.

This clonotype was detected a few times. The rearrangement links TRBV7-2 to TRBJ1-6; D gene unclear. CDR3 length equals 16 residues. V lost 2 bases and J lost 0, with 8 bases in between. The germline CDR1 and CDR2 sequences are SGHTA and FQGNSA. CDR3 in amino acids: CASSLHVSSYNSPLHF. In DNA form, the CDR3 reads TGTGCCAGCAGCTTACACGTTAGCTCCTATAATTCACCCCTCCACTTT. The complete variable domain, with remaining parts taken from reference TRBV7-2 and TRBJ1-6, reads GAGVSQSPSNKVTEKGKDVELRCDPISGHTALYWYRQSLGQGLEFLIYFQGNSAPDKSGLPSDRFSAERTGGSVSTLTIQRTQQEDSAVYLCASSLHVSSYNSPLHFGNGTRLTVT.

This clonotype was recorded many times. This chain links TRBV7-6 with TRBJ2-5; TRBD2 agrees at 11 bases. The CDR3 extends over 15 amino acids. CDR1 SGHVS and CDR2 FNYEAQ come from the germline V gene. V shed 5 bases, J shed 4 bases, and the junction held 6 bases outside the gene matches. CDR3 DNA sequence: TGTGCCAGCAGCCGTAGCGGGGGGGCCGGAGAGACCCAGTACTTC. Translation gives CASSRSGGAGETQYF.

The chain couples TRBV7-2 to TRBJ2-1; D is uncertain. Germline V gene data show CDR1 as SGHTA and CDR2 as FQGNSA. V was clipped by 5 bases and J by 0 bases, with 5 bases between them. This CDR3 region has 13 residues. The CDR3 DNA reads as TGTGCCAGCAGCATTAGCTCCTACAATGAGCAGTTCTTC. Residues: CASSISSYNEQFF.

The chain links TRBV7-2 to TRBJ1-2; 8 bases are a match to TRBD1. The trim removed 5 bases at V and 7 bases at J, leaving 18 bases unmatched. The V gene's germline CDR1 is SGHTA and CDR2 FQGNSA. The CDR3 has 17 residues. The CDR3 DNA sequence: TGTGCCAGCAGCCCCCGGGAGTCCCGTTACAGGGGGGGTGGCTACACCTTC. Translating it yields CASSPRESRYRGGGYTF.

The DNA for the CDR3 is TGTGCCAGCAGCCTAGAAGGTATCAGGGGGAGAGAGCAGTTCTTC. Amino acid sequence: CASSLEGIRGREQFF. The chain employs TRBV7-9 and TRBJ2-1, with 7 bases aligning to TRBD1. Germline V gives CDR1 SEHNR, CDR2 FQNEAQ (reference sequence). Trimming cost V 5 bases and J 10 bases; bases outside gene matches: 14. The CDR3 loop spans 15 amino acids.

The rearrangement links TRBV7-3 to TRBJ1-4, with TRBD1 matching 9 bases. The CDR3 runs to 14 residues. The germline V gene has CDR1 SGHTA and CDR2 FQGTGA. Trimming at V came to 0 bases and at J to 7 bases, leaving 0 bases not matched to a gene. In DNA, the CDR3 is TGTGCCAGCAGCTTAACGACAGGGGGTGAAAAACTGTTTTTT. Residues: CASSLTTGGEKLFF.

The V and J genes are TRBV7-6 and TRBJ2-7; D remains unclear. The CDR3 is made up of 14 amino acids. Germline lookup yields CDR1 SGHVS and CDR2 FNYEAQ. Trimming left V 5 bases short and J 3 bases short, with 14 bases between. CDR3 DNA sequence: TGTGCCAGCAGCCCCGACGGCAGCATCTACGAGCAGTACTTC. Its protein is CASSPDGSIYEQYF. The full variable domain, its missing parts supplied by reference TRBV7-6 and TRBJ2-7, is GAGVSQSPRYKVTKRGQDVALRCDPISGHVSLYWYRQALGQGPEFLTYFNYEAQQDKSGLPNDRFSAERPEGSISTLTIQRTEQRDSAMYRCASSPDGSIYEQYFGPGTRLTVT.

This clonotype showed up just a few times. The V call is TRBV12-3 or TRBV12-4, the J call TRBJ1-2, with 7 bases aligning to TRBD1. The CDR3 is 13 amino acids. V shed 6 bases and J 6 bases; nucleotides not matched to a gene: 7. The CDR3, as DNA: TGTGCCAGCAGCTATACCGGGACAGATGGCTACACCTTC. Protein sequence: CASSYTGTDGYTF.

The chain uses TRBV7-2 and TRBJ2-7, with 9 bases lining up with TRBD2. Trimming cost V 5 bases and J 1 base; bases outside gene matches: 9. The CDR3 extends over 16 amino acids. Germline loops: CDR1 SGHTA, CDR2 FQGNSA. CDR3 amino acids: CASSLGRLAGSYEQYF. The CDR3 DNA is TGTGCCAGCAGCCTAGGACGGCTAGCGGGATCCTACGAGCAGTACTTC.

Written as DNA, the CDR3 is TGCAGTGCTAGAGATCCCTTCCGCCAGCGGGGGGGCCGAGGTAATGAGCAGTTCTTC. Translating gives CSARDPFRQRGGRGNEQFF. The gene calls are TRBV20-1 and TRBJ2-1, with 10 positions matching TRBD2. Looked up from germline, CDR1 is DFQATT and CDR2 is SNEGSKA (reference sequence). The CDR3 is 19 amino acids. With 0 bases clipped from V and 7 bases from J, the junction kept 18 bases outside the gene matches.

The CDR3 protein is CAIQSGLNNEQFF. Here the CDR3 DNA reads TGTGCCATCCAGAGCGGCCTGAACAATGAGCAGTTCTTC. J is TRBJ2-1 and V is TRBV7-2; D is possibly TRBD2 (5 bases). The germline V gene encodes CDR1 SGHTA and CDR2 FQGNSA. Trimming cost V 10 bases and J 5 bases, with 15 bases left between them. There are 13 residues in the CDR3. The full variable domain, in which reference TRBV7-2 and TRBJ2-1 provide the parts outside the CDR3, is GAGVSQSPSNKVTEKGKDVELRCDPISGHTALYWYRQSLGQGLEFLIYFQGNSAPDKSGLPSDRFSAERTGGSVSTLTIQRTQQEDSAVYLCAIQSGLNNEQFFGPGTRLTVL.

The gene calls are TRBV15 and TRBJ2-3; 11 bases agree with TRBD1. Trimming removed 0 bases from V and 3 bases from J; junction bases left unmatched: 2. CDR1 is LNHNV, CDR2 YYDKDF, per germline (reference sequence). This CDR3 contains 16 residues. The CDR3 here is CATSREDRGQTDTQYF. The CDR3 DNA reads TGTGCCACCAGCAGAGAGGACAGGGGGCAGACAGATACGCAGTATTTT.

J is TRBJ2-1 and V is TRBV7-6, with D unresolved. CDR3 length equals 12 residues. Per the germline V gene, CDR1 is SGHVS and CDR2 is FNYEAQ. The germline V and J ends were trimmed by 5 bases and 9 bases, with 11 bases remaining between them. CDR3 in DNA: TGTGCCAGCAGCCAACATCCCAGTGAGCAGTTCTTC. Its protein product is CASSQHPSEQFF.

The chain has TRBV7-8 and TRBJ1-4; 8 bases map to TRBD1. Trimming took 9 bases from V and 8 from J; bases not matched to a gene: 17. The CDR3 extends over 16 amino acids. Germline V gene sequence: CDR1 SGHVS, CDR2 FQNEAQ. The CDR3 nucleotides read TGTGCCAGTAGTGTTTACCCGAGGGACAGGATGGAAAAACTGTTTTTT. Its protein product is CASSVYPRDRMEKLFF.

The chain carries TRBV12-3 or TRBV12-4 and TRBJ2-5; 9 bases line up with TRBD1. J lost 5 bases, V lost 3 bases, and 7 bases had no gene match. The CDR3 runs to 15 residues. The CDR3 spells CASSFFSDRGETQYF. CDR3 coding DNA: TGTGCCAGCAGTTTCTTCAGCGACAGGGGGGAGACCCAGTACTTC.

This clonotype appeared a few times. This sequence joins TRBV7-2 and TRBJ2-7; no firm D call. This CDR3 contains 15 residues. V was cut by 1 base and J by 0 bases, with 10 bases left in between. From germline, CDR1 is SGHTA and CDR2 FQGNSA. This CDR3 is CASSLGSGGSYEQYF. CDR3 nucleotide sequence: TGTGCCAGCAGCTTAGGGTCAGGCGGCTCCTACGAGCAGTACTTC.

This clonotype was seen only a few times. The chain links TRBV7-2 to TRBJ1-2; D is perhaps TRBD1 (5 bases). CDR1 is SGHTA and CDR2 is FQGNSA in the germline V gene. CDR3 length: 15 residues. The ends were cut back, 4 bases at V and 3 bases at J, with 15 bases in the middle. The CDR3 loop reads CASSSQGGEYYGYTF. The DNA of the CDR3 is TGTGCCAGCAGCTCGCAGGGTGGGGAGTACTATGGCTACACCTTC.